Presented here are 20 T cell receptor beta chains from one specimen sequenced in a study of cytomegalovirus exposure and HLA in healthy donors. Using immunoSEQ multiplex PCR, the repertoire was profiled, and TCRdb retains in-frame clones only, with some absent. The data hold roughly 76,000 clones, with around 94% observed a single time. Sample: PBMCs. These TCRs come from a man between 18 and 29 years old in good health and CMV-seropositive.

The genes are TRBV2 and TRBJ2-4; D perhaps matches TRBD2 (5 bases). The germline CDR1 and CDR2 sequences are SNHLY and FYNNEI. This CDR3 is 14 amino acids long. V was shortened by 2 bases and J by 5 bases, with 10 bases between the two germline ends. In nucleotides, the CDR3 is TGTGCCAGCAGTGAATGGACTCCTCAAAACATTCAGTACTTC. Translated: CASSEWTPQNIQYF.

This rearrangement joins TRBV7-9 to TRBJ1-1; D ambiguous. The CDR3 extends over 18 amino acids. The V gene's germline CDR1 is SEHNR and CDR2 FQNEAQ (reference sequence). V gave up 6 bases and J gave up 3 bases, with 26 bases separating them. The DNA of the CDR3 is TGTGCCAGCAGTTCCAAGTCAAGCCCCAGGTTCATGGACACTGAAGCTTTCTTT. It translates to CASSSKSSPRFMDTEAFF.

The CDR3 reads CALAGVLTGELFF. The CDR3 DNA reads TGTGCCTTAGCGGGAGTGCTCACCGGGGAGCTGTTTTTT. The V gene is TRBV30, the J gene TRBJ2-2; 9 nucleotides agree with TRBD2. CDR3 length: 13 residues. Germline-derived CDR1 and CDR2 are GTSNPN and SVGIG (reference sequence). V trimming: 7 bases; J trimming: 4 bases; junction bases outside the gene matches: 4.

The rearrangement uses TRBV7-9 and TRBJ1-1; 11 bases map to TRBD1. The CDR3 extends over 14 amino acids. The germline V gene encodes CDR1 SEHNR and CDR2 FQNEAQ (reference sequence). V gave up 5 bases and J gave up 3 bases; unmatched junction bases: 2. CDR3 in DNA: TGTGCCAGCAGCGGACAGGGGGCGCACACTGAAGCTTTCTTT. Its translation: CASSGQGAHTEAFF.

V gene TRBV6-6 combines with J gene TRBJ2-3; TRBD2 might be the D (6 bases). The CDR3 runs to 15 residues. Per the germline V gene, CDR1 is MNHNY and CDR2 is SVGAGI (reference sequence). Trimming removed 2 bases from V and 2 bases from J, with 11 bases in between. For the CDR3, the DNA is TGTGCCAGCAGTTACCCACGGGAGTACACAGATACGCAGTATTTT. This sequence encodes CASSYPREYTDTQYF.

For the CDR3, the DNA is TGTGCCAGCAGCTTAGCGCGACTAGCTTCCGGGGAGCTGTTTTTT. Its protein is CASSLARLASGELFF. The chain joins TRBV7-2 to TRBJ2-2, with 7 bases aligning to TRBD2. Trimming removed 0 bases from V and 6 bases from J; junction bases left unmatched: 4. In germline, CDR1 is SGHTA, CDR2 FQGNSA. CDR3 length: 15 amino acids.

V is TRBV18 and J is TRBJ2-1; 13 nucleotides line up with TRBD2. The CDR3 covers 18 residues. After removal of 1 base from V and 7 bases from J, the junction contained 10 bases not matched to a gene. Germline V lookup: CDR1 KGHSH, CDR2 LQKENI. DNA for the CDR3: TGTGCCAGCTCACCACGTGCGCGGACTAGCGGGAGAGTAAATGAGCAGTTCTTC. It is translated as CASSPRARTSGRVNEQFF.

The CDR3 DNA reads as TGCGCCAGCAGTGACCCCGACAGTAGCAATCAGCCCCAGCATTTT. It yields the protein CASSDPDSSNQPQHF. The V and J genes are TRBV10-2 and TRBJ1-5, with a possible D match to TRBD1 (5 bases). Germline-derived CDR1 and CDR2 are WSHSY and SAAADI. Between the trimmed V and J ends, which lost 3 bases and 0 bases, there was a span of 9 bases. The CDR3 covers 15 residues.

The chain uses TRBV2 and TRBJ1-5; D is uncertain. In germline, CDR1 is SNHLY, CDR2 FYNNEI. The V and J ends lost 3 bases and 6 bases respectively, with 15 bases between them. This CDR3 comprises 15 residues. DNA of the CDR3: TGTGCCAGCAGTGAGGGCCAGCCGGGAGGTCAGCCCCAGCATTTT. It yields the protein CASSEGQPGGQPQHF. The full variable domain, rest sourced from reference TRBV2 and TRBJ1-5, is EPEVTQTPSHQVTQMGQEVILRCVPISNHLYFYWYRQILGQKVEFLVSFYNNEISEKSEIFDDQFSVERPDGSNFTLKIRSTKLEDSAMYFCASSEGQPGGQPQHFGDGTRLSIL.

The genes are TRBV7-8 and TRBJ1-1; D may be TRBD1 (6 bases). Per germline, CDR1 SGHVS and CDR2 FQNEAQ. Trimming took 5 bases from V and 1 from J, leaving 11 bases between them. This CDR3 has 14 amino acids. The CDR3: CASSAGAGNTEAFF. CDR3 nucleotides: TGTGCCAGCAGCGCGGGGGCGGGGAACACTGAAGCTTTCTTT.

V usage is TRBV6-4 and J usage is TRBJ2-3, with TRBD2 matching over 10 bases. Germline-derived CDR1 and CDR2 are MRHNA and SNTAGT. Losses at the gene ends were 6 bases for V and 5 bases for J; bases not matched to a gene: 14. The CDR3 sequence is 17 residues long. CDR3 sequence reads: CASRFLWTSGLEDTQYF. The CDR3 DNA follows: TGTGCCAGCAGATTCCTTTGGACTAGCGGACTGGAAGATACGCAGTATTTT.

The chain has TRBV5-8 and TRBJ1-4; weak D call: TRBD1 (5 bases). The germline V gene encodes CDR1 SGHTS and CDR2 YDEGEE. The CDR3 is made up of 14 amino acids. V gave up 1 base and J gave up 7 bases, with 11 bases separating them. CDR3 protein: CASSLTGGVEKLFF. The CDR3 DNA reads as TGTGCCAGCAGCTTGACAGGTGGTGTTGAAAAACTGTTTTTT.

J is TRBJ1-2 and V is TRBV5-1; 7 nucleotides line up with TRBD1. CDR3 length: 13 amino acids. Per germline, CDR1 SGHRS and CDR2 YFSETQ. V shed 6 bases and J 1 base; nucleotides not matched to a gene: 3. CDR3 sequence (DNA): TGCGCCAGCACCCGGGACAGTAACTATGGCTACACCTTC. It codes for CASTRDSNYGYTF. The variable domain in full, completed from reference TRBV5-1 and TRBJ1-2, reads KAGVTQTPRYLIKTRGQQVTLSCSPISGHRSVSWYQQTPGQGLQFLFEYFSETQRNKGNFPGRFSGRQFSNSRSEMNVSTLELGDSALYLCASTRDSNYGYTFGSGTRLTVV.

This clone appeared once. V gene TRBV27 combines with J gene TRBJ2-7; 11 bases line up with TRBD2. Germline trimming cut 4 bases from V and 5 bases from J; bases unmatched to any gene: 28. The CDR3 totals 22 residues. The germline CDR1 and CDR2 sequences are MNHEY and SMNVEV (reference sequence). Written as DNA, the CDR3 is TGTGCCAGCAGTTCCTCCAGACTCACTACTACCTTAGCGGGAGGGAGTCGGGACGAGCAGTACTTC. Protein product: CASSSSRLTTTLAGGSRDEQYF.

This sequence joins TRBV2 and TRBJ2-5; 8 bases agree with TRBD2. The CDR3 covers 14 residues. In germline, CDR1 is SNHLY, CDR2 FYNNEI. Trimming cost V 8 bases and J 3 bases; bases outside gene matches: 8. CDR3 residues: CASRPRRGEETQYF. CDR3 DNA: TGTGCCAGCCGACCCCGGCGGGGGGAAGAGACCCAGTACTTC.

The chain couples TRBV6-1 to TRBJ2-3, with TRBD1 matching over 7 bases. The junction had 9 bases not matched to a gene; V was cut back by 4 bases and J by 2 bases. This CDR3 comprises 16 residues. The germline gives CDR1 MNHNS, CDR2 SASEGT. As DNA, the CDR3 is TGTGCCAGCAGTGCGCTCCGGGACAGCCACACAGATACGCAGTATTTT. Its translation: CASSALRDSHTDTQYF.

This chain connects TRBV7-4 to TRBJ2-5; D not resolved. This CDR3 is built from 13 residues. Trimming took 7 bases from V and 5 from J, leaving 14 bases between them. Germline V gives CDR1 SGHVT, CDR2 SQSDAQ. The chain's CDR3 is CASKPQVYETQYF. CDR3 bases: TGTGCCAGCAAACCTCAGGTGTATGAGACCCAGTACTTC.

The rearrangement joins TRBV6-5 to TRBJ2-7; 11 bases fit TRBD1. The length of the CDR3 is 14 residues. CDR1 and CDR2 from the germline V gene are MNHEY and SVGAGI. After removal of 6 bases from V and 6 bases from J, the junction contained 7 bases not matched to a gene. CDR3 loop: CASSPSGTGGEQYF. The CDR3 DNA sequence: TGTGCCAGCAGCCCGTCCGGGACAGGGGGCGAGCAGTACTTC.

This chain uses TRBV19 with TRBJ2-3; TRBD1 is a possible D gene (5 bases). Per the germline V gene, CDR1 is LNHDA and CDR2 is SQIVND (reference sequence). V shed 10 bases and J shed 4 bases, with 15 bases lying between them. This CDR3 is 13 amino acids long. For the CDR3, the DNA is TGTGCCACCGCGCTGGTGGGGCCAGATACGCAGTATTTT. As protein: CATALVGPDTQYF.

The chain joins TRBV11-3 to TRBJ2-1; the D gene is possibly TRBD1 (5 bases). The length of the CDR3 is 15 residues. CDR1 and CDR2 (germline): SGHNT, YENEEA. Trimming removed 1 base from V and 8 bases from J, with 15 bases in between. The CDR3 sequence is CASSLGPRTSHEQFF. As DNA, the CDR3 is TGTGCCAGCAGCTTAGGCCCTCGGACAAGCCATGAGCAGTTCTTC.